This T cell receptor (beta chain) is drawn from a study of human T cells and chemical hapten exposure. General study points: Positive correlation was observed between PT1 expanded TCR counts and patch test score. Unchanged with DPC sensitization were TCRs above 1 in 1000 frequency.

This clonotype came up many times. Its specificity is unknown. TCRdb called the RACE reads again in MiXCR, with one record for every CDR3 protein. In the table there are around 100,000 distinct CDR3 sequences, about an eighth of which are singletons. The ends were cut back, 7 bases at V and 7 bases at J, with 19 bases in the middle. The CDR3 consists of 13 residues. Germline loops: CDR1 SQVTM, CDR2 ANQGSEA. Time point in this sample: patch test 2, 6 weeks after DPC sensitization. Treatment: therapeutic diphenylcyclopropenone sensitization with weekly scalp DPC. This chain joins TRBV29-1 and TRBJ2-5, with D perhaps being TRBD1 or TRBD2 (5 bases each). This specimen consisted of whole blood, obtained in connection with sensitization to the hapten diphenylcyclopropenone (DPC). The sequence came from a woman aged 40 to 50 with alopecia areata. Some clones in this sample may be carry-over from other donors' samples. The CDR3 here is CSAHRDHEATQYF. The CDR3 region has the DNA TGCAGCGCTCACCGGGACCACGAGGCGACCCAGTACTTC.